A single sample gave rise to the 12 T cell receptor beta chains below, sequenced in a study of blood T cell repertoires in COVID-19. Method: immunoSEQ multiplex PCR; TCRdb's copy keeps in-frame clones and lacks some. The sample records around 310,000 clones, around nine tenths being singletons. The sequencing sample was made of peripheral blood. Receptor source: a woman in her sixties or seventies with acute or convalescent COVID-19.

The rearrangement uses TRBV2 and TRBJ1-2, with D possibly being TRBD1 (5 bases). Trimming took off 4 bases at V and 4 bases at J, with 7 bases between the two ends. The CDR3 runs 12 residues. Germline V CDR1 and CDR2: SNHLY, FYNNEI. The CDR3 loop is CASSGQFYGYTF. In DNA, the CDR3 is TGTGCCAGCAGTGGACAGTTCTATGGCTACACCTTC.

The chain carries TRBV6-5 and TRBJ2-1; 9 bases map to TRBD1. The CDR3 is made up of 15 amino acids. Trimming at V came to 2 bases and at J to 5 bases, leaving 4 bases not matched to a gene. From germline, CDR1 is MNHEY and CDR2 SVGAGI. CDR3 DNA sequence: TGTGCCAGCAGTTACCGGGACAGGGCTAACAATGAGCAGTTCTTC. Translating gives CASSYRDRANNEQFF.

The chain carries TRBV6-5 and TRBJ2-7; 9 bases align to TRBD2. J was trimmed by 2 bases and V by 2 bases; bases with no gene match: 4. The CDR3 is 15 amino acids. Looked up from germline, CDR1 is MNHEY and CDR2 is SVGAGI. CDR3 in amino acids: CASSYGSGSTYEQYF. The CDR3 region has the DNA TGTGCCAGCAGTTACGGTAGCGGGAGTACCTACGAGCAGTACTTC.

This clone was counted once. V usage is TRBV14 and J usage is TRBJ2-6; weak D call: TRBD1 (5 bases). The CDR3 contains 15 residues. Trimming removed 1 base at V and 2 bases at J, with 6 bases between. Germline lookup yields CDR1 SGHDN and CDR2 FVKESK. This CDR3 is CASSQAGPGANVLTF. Written as DNA, the CDR3 is TGTGCCAGCAGCCAAGCAGGGCCTGGGGCCAACGTCCTGACTTTC.

The J gene is TRBJ2-1, the V gene TRBV13, with 11 bases aligning to TRBD2. Losses at the gene ends were 4 bases for V and 1 base for J; bases not matched to a gene: 9. CDR1 and CDR2 from the germline V gene are PRHDT and FYEKMQ (reference sequence). This CDR3 is 18 amino acids long. CDR3 protein: CASSSRTSGLSSYNEQFF. For the CDR3, the DNA is TGTGCCAGCAGCTCGCGGACTAGCGGGCTTTCATCCTACAATGAGCAGTTCTTC.

V and J are TRBV6-2 or TRBV6-3 and TRBJ1-1, with D uncertain. The V gene's germline CDR1 is MNHEY and CDR2 SVGEGT. This CDR3 is built from 12 residues. V lost 5 bases and J 8 bases, leaving 12 bases between the germline ends. CDR3 sequence reads: CASSLVFSEAFF. CDR3 nucleotide sequence: TGTGCCAGCAGTCTCGTATTTTCGGAAGCTTTCTTT.

The V and J genes are TRBV4-1 and TRBJ2-7; D is unclear. The V gene lost 4 bases and the J gene lost 5 bases, with 15 bases spanning the gap. Germline V gene lookup returns CDR1 MGHRA and CDR2 YSYEKL. The CDR3 has 14 amino acids. The CDR3 reads CASSLSATADEQYF. CDR3 DNA: TGCGCCAGCAGCCTCTCGGCTACGGCGGACGAGCAGTACTTC.

The rearrangement uses TRBV5-4 and TRBJ1-3; D is possibly TRBD1 (6 bases). Germline V gene lookup returns CDR1 SGHNT and CDR2 YYREEE (reference sequence). V was shortened by 9 bases and J by 4 bases, with 14 bases between the two germline ends. This CDR3 comprises 13 residues. The CDR3 nucleotides read TGTGCCAACCAAAGGCAGGGGGGAAACACCATATATTTT. Its protein product is CANQRQGGNTIYF. Variable domain in full (rest from reference TRBV5-4 and TRBJ1-3): ETGVTQSPTHLIKTRGQQVTLRCSSQSGHNTVSWYQQALGQGPQFIFQYYREEENGRGNFPPRFSGLQFPNYSSELNVNALELDDSALYLCANQRQGGNTIYFGEGSWLTVV.

There are a few counts of this clone. V usage is TRBV4-1 and J usage is TRBJ1-5; D not certain. The CDR3 spans 14 residues. CDR1 is MGHRA and CDR2 is YSYEKL in the germline V gene. Trimming took off 4 bases at V and 5 bases at J, with 12 bases between the two ends. In DNA, the CDR3 is TGCGCCAGCAGCCGCGTGGGTGAGGATCAGCCCCAGCATTTT. This gives the protein CASSRVGEDQPQHF.

V and J are TRBV6-2 or TRBV6-3 and TRBJ2-7; weak D call: TRBD1 (5 bases). This CDR3 is built from 13 residues. V was shortened by 6 bases and J by 6 bases, with 15 bases between the two germline ends. Looked up from germline, CDR1 is MNHEY and CDR2 is SVGEGT. In nucleotides, the CDR3 is TGTGCCAGCAGCCAATCGTCGCAGGGCGAGCAGTACTTC. It translates to CASSQSSQGEQYF.

This sequence joins TRBV7-3 and TRBJ2-7; 8 bases align to TRBD1. J lost 1 base, V lost 1 base, and 0 bases had no gene match. The CDR3 runs 14 residues. The germline gives CDR1 SGHTA, CDR2 FQGTGA. CDR3 DNA sequence: TGTGCCAGCAGCTTAAACAGGGGGTCCTACGAGCAGTACTTC. Its protein is CASSLNRGSYEQYF.

V usage is TRBV2 and J usage is TRBJ1-1; perhaps TRBD1 as D (6 bases). This CDR3 comprises 14 residues. V was cut by 3 bases and J by 4 bases, with 12 bases left in between. Germline V gene sequence: CDR1 SNHLY, CDR2 FYNNEI. CDR3 amino acids: CASSEGRGPTEAFF. In DNA form, the CDR3 reads TGTGCCAGCAGTGAGGGCAGGGGTCCCACTGAAGCTTTCTTT.